The clone carrying this T cell receptor beta chain was observed many times. MiXCR, applied by TCRdb to the 5' RACE reads, yields one record per CDR3 protein. Of about 83,000 distinct CDR3 sequences listed, roughly 13% are singletons. The sample is drawn from a study of early T cells in non-severe SARS-CoV-2 infection. The CDR3 has 13 amino acids. Germline V CDR1 and CDR2: SGHRS, YFSETQ. V lost 1 base to trimming and J lost 3 bases, with 7 bases between them. The chain combines TRBV5-1 with TRBJ1-1; no clear D gene. This receptor was obtained from an adult who was a healthcare worker with PCR-confirmed SARS-CoV-2 infection or an uninfected control (not recorded which). What was sequenced was whole blood. The CDR3 region has the DNA TGCGCCAGCAGCTTGTCCGTGGACACTGAAGCTTTCTTT. Protein: CASSLSVDTEAFF.